A selection of T cell receptor beta chains follows, all from one sample in a study of T cell responses to AZD1222 COVID-19 vaccine. The table came from immunoSEQ multiplex PCR; TCRdb's copy has only in-frame clones and leaves some out. The table includes roughly 150,000 clones, about 90% detected once. The sequences come from peripheral blood, collected 28 days after the second AZD1222 dose. These receptor sequences come from an adult who received the AZD1222 COVID-19 vaccine. Each CDR3 is given without its conserved first and last residue.

v_gene	j_gene	CDR3aa
TRBV7-8	TRBJ2-3	ASSSGLAGVRTDTQY
TRBV6-2/TRBV6-3	TRBJ1-5	ASSDHLGQHQPQH
TRBV19	TRBJ1-5	ASSSPGAGRPRPQH
TRBV29-1	TRBJ2-7	SASGLGEQY
TRBV19	TRBJ2-1	ASSIELGGLAGPYNEQF
TRBV5-1	TRBJ1-4	ASSLDFRGFNEKLF
TRBV6-1	TRBJ1-6	ASSDGLTYNSPLH
TRBV6-2/TRBV6-3	TRBJ2-7	ASSYSVTGDYEQY
TRBV7-6	TRBJ1-6	ASSLTAGYNSPLH
TRBV28	TRBJ2-7	ASSSPYEQY
TRBV28	TRBJ2-7	ASSPPTRGGEQY